Shown below are 19 T cell receptor beta chains from a single sample sequenced in a study of shared clonotypes between healthy human individuals. Profiled with immunoSEQ multiplex PCR; TCRdb holds only in-frame clones, not every one. The sample lists more than 1,200,000 clones; around 98.5% were seen once. Input material: naive CD4+ T cells sorted from blood. Subset given: CD45RA+ positively selected. These receptors were taken from a young man in good health.

In this sample, this clone turned up once. V usage is TRBV5-1 and J usage is TRBJ1-1; perhaps TRBD1 as D (5 bases). Trimming took 4 bases from V and 0 from J, leaving 16 bases between them. There are 16 residues in the CDR3. In germline, CDR1 is SGHRS, CDR2 YFSETQ. CDR3 amino acids: CASSRGTAEVNTEAFF. DNA of the CDR3: TGCGCCAGCAGCCGGGGGACGGCTGAGGTGAACACTGAAGCTTTCTTT.

The chain has TRBV10-3 and TRBJ1-5; unclear D gene. Germline CDR1 and CDR2: ENHRY and SYGVKD. CDR3 length: 14 amino acids. Trimming pared 0 bases from V and 9 bases from J, leaving 12 bases between. CDR3 nucleotide sequence: TGTGCCATCAGTGAGTCGGAAGGCACACGGCCCCAGCATTTT. Protein: CAISESEGTRPQHF.

The chain recombines TRBV5-4 with TRBJ1-1; TRBD1 matches 7 bases. V lost 9 bases and J lost 0; bases outside the gene matches: 5. This CDR3 has 13 amino acids. Germline CDR1 is SGHNT and CDR2 is YYREEE (reference sequence). The CDR3 here is CATLTGVNTEAFF. The CDR3 DNA reads TGTGCCACTTTAACAGGGGTGAACACTGAAGCTTTCTTT.

This clone appeared once. The CDR3 protein is CASSQDPRTRSSYEQYF. The CDR3 DNA sequence: TGCGCCAGCAGCCAAGATCCCAGGACACGGAGCTCCTACGAGCAGTACTTC. The chain combines TRBV4-3 with TRBJ2-7; possible D gene TRBD1, 5 bases. The CDR3 has 17 residues. The germline V gene encodes CDR1 LGHNA and CDR2 YSLEER. Trimming left V 0 bases short and J 0 bases short, with 15 bases between.

The genes are TRBV18 and TRBJ1-4; D is perhaps TRBD1 (5 bases). This CDR3 has 15 amino acids. Per the germline V gene, CDR1 is KGHSH and CDR2 is LQKENI. The V end lost 5 bases, the J end lost 5 bases, and 15 bases lay between the germline ends. CDR3 DNA: TGTGCCAGCTCAAAAGGACAAGCAGAGAATGAAAAACTGTTTTTT. This sequence encodes CASSKGQAENEKLFF.

This chain links TRBV18 with TRBJ1-4, with D possibly matching TRBD1 (6 bases). Germline CDR1 reads KGHSH; CDR2 reads LQKENI. V was clipped by 4 bases and J by 0 bases, with 12 bases between them. This CDR3 has 16 residues. CDR3 sequence: CASSLGQIATNEKLFF. The CDR3 nucleotides read TGTGCCAGCTCACTCGGACAGATTGCAACTAATGAAAAACTGTTTTTT.

In its sample, this clone was seen a few times. The V and J genes are TRBV9 and TRBJ2-1, with 8 bases matching TRBD2. The CDR3 runs 13 residues. Germline V CDR1 and CDR2: SGDLS, YYNGEE. The junction had 7 bases not matched to a gene; V was cut back by 7 bases and J by 7 bases. CDR3 residues: CASRGGGQNEQFF. The CDR3 DNA reads TGTGCCAGCCGGGGCGGGGGGCAAAATGAGCAGTTCTTC.

The chain uses TRBV15 and TRBJ2-2; TRBD1 aligns across 8 bases. CDR3 size: 19 residues. CDR1 is LNHNV and CDR2 is YYDKDF in the germline V gene (reference sequence). With 1 base clipped from V and 1 base from J, the junction kept 11 bases outside the gene matches. The CDR3 nucleotides are TGTGCCACCAGCAGAGTGGTATTATCGGGACAGGTGAACACCGGGGAGCTGTTTTTT. Encoded protein: CATSRVVLSGQVNTGELFF.

The CDR3 reads CASSPPGGLVSSSYNEQFF. DNA for the CDR3: TGTGCCAGCTCACCTCCCGGGGGCTTGGTCTCGAGCTCCTACAATGAGCAGTTCTTC. The chain joins TRBV18 to TRBJ2-1; either TRBD1 or TRBD2 may fit D (6 bases each). This CDR3 region has 19 residues. Trimming stripped 3 bases from V and 0 bases from J, with 21 bases between. The germline CDR1 and CDR2 sequences are KGHSH and LQKENI.

This rearrangement joins TRBV29-1 to TRBJ1-2; no clear D gene. The germline V gene encodes CDR1 SQVTM and CDR2 ANQGSEA. This CDR3 comprises 13 residues. Trimming took off 1 base at V and 5 bases at J, with 11 bases between the two ends. The CDR3 DNA is TGCAGCGTTGAAGCTGCAGGTTCGTATGGCTACACCTTC. Protein: CSVEAAGSYGYTF.

The rearrangement joins TRBV11-2 to TRBJ2-5, with 9 bases that match TRBD1. The trim removed 4 bases at V and 5 bases at J, leaving 8 bases unmatched. CDR3 length: 15 residues. From germline, CDR1 is SGHAT and CDR2 FQNNGV. Here the CDR3 DNA reads TGTGCCAGCAGCTCACCGGGGACAGGGAGCGAGACCCAGTACTTC. Translated: CASSSPGTGSETQYF. Based on the CDR3 plus reference TRBV11-2 and TRBJ2-5, the full variable domain is EAGVAQSPRYKIIEKRQSVAFWCNPISGHATLYWYQQILGQGPKLLIQFQNNGVVDDSQLPKDRFSAERLKGVDSTLKIQPAKLEDSAVYLCASSSPGTGSETQYFGPGTRLLVL.

This chain connects TRBV2 to TRBJ2-7; a possible D gene is TRBD2 (6 bases). The CDR3 extends over 12 amino acids. The germline V and J ends were trimmed by 5 bases and 3 bases, with 8 bases remaining between them. Germline V gives CDR1 SNHLY, CDR2 FYNNEI. DNA of the CDR3: TGTGCCAGCAGTCCTAGCGTCTACGAGCAGTACTTC. It translates to CASSPSVYEQYF.

As concerns this clone: Other DNA sequences in the same sample also yield this CDR3. Here the CDR3 reads CASSLGTYSNQPQHF. The CDR3 DNA is TGCGCCAGCAGCTTGGGGACCTATAGCAATCAGCCCCAGCATTTT. The chain uses TRBV5-1 and TRBJ1-5; D unclear. CDR1 and CDR2 from the germline V gene are SGHRS and YFSETQ. The CDR3 has 15 residues. V lost 0 bases, J lost 0 bases, and 7 bases lay in between.

Regarding this clone: Other DNA sequences in the same sample also yield this CDR3. DNA for the CDR3: TGCGCCAGCAGCTTGGGACCGAACCAAGAGACCCAGTACTTC. Translated, it gives CASSLGPNQETQYF. V is TRBV5-1 and J is TRBJ2-5, with D unclear. The germline V gene encodes CDR1 SGHRS and CDR2 YFSETQ. This CDR3 has 14 amino acids. V shed 0 bases and J shed 0 bases, with 6 bases lying between them.

The chain couples TRBV19 to TRBJ2-5, with TRBD2 matching over 8 bases. Germline loops: CDR1 LNHDA, CDR2 SQIVND (reference sequence). Trimming removed 5 bases from V and 7 bases from J; junction bases left unmatched: 9. The CDR3 has 14 residues. The DNA for the CDR3 is TGTGCCAGTAGTCACCGGGAGGGCCGTGGGACCCAGTACTTC. Translation gives CASSHREGRGTQYF.

This chain links TRBV10-3 with TRBJ2-7; 7 bases are shared with TRBD1. Germline CDR1 is ENHRY and CDR2 is SYGVKD. V shed 5 bases, J shed 3 bases, and the junction held 7 bases outside the gene matches. The CDR3 is 14 amino acids. The CDR3 DNA follows: TGTGCCATCAGTCCCGCGGACAGGATCTACGAGCAGTACTTC. It encodes CAISPADRIYEQYF.

The V and J genes are TRBV19 and TRBJ2-3; TRBD1 aligns across 8 bases. This CDR3 comprises 16 residues. V dropped 5 bases and J dropped 1; count of bases not matched to a gene: 8. Germline V gives CDR1 LNHDA, CDR2 SQIVND (reference sequence). CDR3 amino acids: CASSASLTGGTDTQYF. The CDR3 DNA sequence: TGTGCCAGTAGTGCTTCGTTGACAGGGGGCACAGATACGCAGTATTTT.

The J gene is TRBJ1-1, the V gene TRBV11-2; D is unresolved. The germline V gene has CDR1 SGHAT and CDR2 FQNNGV. The V gene lost 4 bases and the J gene lost 11 bases, with 14 bases spanning the gap. The CDR3 contains 12 residues. CDR3 coding DNA: TGTGCCAGCAGCTCACCGGGGTTCGGGGCTTTCTTT. Translated: CASSSPGFGAFF. The whole variable domain, filled in from reference TRBV11-2 and TRBJ1-1, reads EAGVAQSPRYKIIEKRQSVAFWCNPISGHATLYWYQQILGQGPKLLIQFQNNGVVDDSQLPKDRFSAERLKGVDSTLKIQPAKLEDSAVYLCASSSPGFGAFFGQGTRLTVV.

The chain recombines TRBV28 with TRBJ1-1, with 7 positions matching TRBD1. The CDR3 sequence is 12 residues long. Trimming removed 3 bases from V and 7 bases from J; junction bases left unmatched: 2. CDR1 and CDR2 from the germline V gene are MDHEN and SYDVKM. The CDR3 region has the DNA TGTGCCAGCAGTTTTCGACAGGGTGAAGCTTTCTTT. It encodes CASSFRQGEAFF.